Presented here are 27 T cell receptor beta chains from one specimen sequenced in a study of Ad26.COV2.S vaccination and SARS-CoV-2 variants. The data were produced by immunoSEQ multiplex PCR, yet TCRdb's version contains in-frame clones alone and is incomplete. The sample records some 370,000 clones, 83% being singletons. Treatment in this sample: about 20 received Ad26.COV2.S at low or high dose, single or two shots; roughly five received placebo; per-sample allocation not given. All samples were drawn on day 63, counting from the first vaccine or placebo injection. This specimen was peripheral blood, taken in a trial of Ad26.COV2.S vaccine versus placebo. These receptors came from a person between 18 and 59 years old who received the Ad26.COV2.S COVID-19 vaccine or a placebo.

The chain has TRBV4-1 and TRBJ1-2; 11 bases map to TRBD1. Germline V gene lookup returns CDR1 MGHRA and CDR2 YSYEKL. This CDR3 region has 16 residues. V shed 0 bases, J shed 6 bases, and the junction held 6 bases outside the gene matches. This CDR3 is CASSQEGTGGYDGYTF. For the CDR3, the DNA is TGCGCCAGCAGCCAAGAAGGGACAGGGGGATATGATGGCTACACCTTC.

The V gene is TRBV6-4, the J gene TRBJ2-2; D remains ambiguous. CDR1 and CDR2 (germline): MRHNA, SNTAGT. The CDR3 has 16 residues. The V end lost 3 bases, the J end lost 1 base, and 12 bases lay between the germline ends. The CDR3 coding sequence is TGTGCCAGCAGTGATGGTCACAAGGGGAACACCGGGGAGCTGTTTTTT. This sequence encodes CASSDGHKGNTGELFF.

This chain links TRBV4-1 with TRBJ2-1, with D perhaps matching TRBD2 (6 bases). Germline V gene lookup returns CDR1 MGHRA and CDR2 YSYEKL. The CDR3 extends over 15 amino acids. Trimming shortened V by 4 bases and J by 4 bases, and 14 bases separated the two germline ends. The DNA of the CDR3 is TGCGCCAGCAGCCCGAATGGGCTAGCGTACAATGAGCAGTTCTTC. Translation gives CASSPNGLAYNEQFF.

The chain employs TRBV20-1 and TRBJ2-1; D is undetermined. The CDR3 extends over 9 amino acids. V lost 4 bases, J lost 10 bases, and 5 bases lay in between. Germline V gene sequence: CDR1 DFQATT, CDR2 SNEGSKA (reference sequence). The CDR3 sequence is CSANREQFF. The CDR3 DNA reads as TGCAGTGCTAACCGGGAGCAGTTCTTC.

V gene TRBV18 combines with J gene TRBJ2-1; TRBD2 might be the D (6 bases). V was clipped by 1 base and J by 6 bases, with 10 bases between them. Germline values: CDR1 KGHSH, CDR2 LQKENI. The CDR3 is 14 amino acids. CDR3 amino acids: CASSPLGGGNEQFF. In nucleotides, the CDR3 is TGTGCCAGCTCACCACTGGGGGGAGGCAATGAGCAGTTCTTC.

The chain links TRBV7-9 to TRBJ1-2; D remains ambiguous. Trimming left V 5 bases short and J 6 bases short, with 19 bases between. This CDR3 has 15 amino acids. Germline lookup yields CDR1 SEHNR and CDR2 FQNEAQ (reference sequence). In nucleotides, the CDR3 is TGTGCCAGCAGCCTCTCCGGGAGTAGGGCCCATGGCTACACCTTC. This gives the protein CASSLSGSRAHGYTF.

The chain couples TRBV6-5 to TRBJ1-6, with TRBD1 identical over 7 bases. The J segment lost 10 bases and the V segment lost 4 bases, leaving 10 bases of the junction unmatched. CDR1 and CDR2 from the germline V gene are MNHEY and SVGAGI. The CDR3 runs to 15 residues. Written as DNA, the CDR3 is TGTGCCAGCAGTTCATCACAGGGGCCGCGCTCACCCCTCCACTTT. It codes for CASSSSQGPRSPLHF.

The chain recombines TRBV5-1 with TRBJ2-1; 9 bases match TRBD2. Germline CDR1 is SGHRS and CDR2 is YFSETQ. The CDR3 is 15 amino acids. J was trimmed by 6 bases and V by 1 base; bases with no gene match: 5. The CDR3 reads CASSLTGSGSNEQFF. Written as DNA, the CDR3 is TGCGCCAGCAGCTTGACAGGTAGCGGGAGCAATGAGCAGTTCTTC.

J is TRBJ1-3 and V is TRBV28; D call uncertain. Germline lookup yields CDR1 MDHEN and CDR2 SYDVKM. The CDR3 extends over 14 amino acids. Trimming removed 6 bases at V and 0 bases at J, with 9 bases between. This CDR3 reads CASRTSGSGNTIYF. CDR3 bases: TGTGCCAGCAGGACCTCCGGCTCTGGAAACACCATATATTTT.

CDR3 DNA: TGTGCCAGCAGTCGGGGACGGACGAACACCGGGGAGCTGTTTTTT. This codes for CASSRGRTNTGELFF. The J gene is TRBJ2-2, the V gene TRBV5-8; D could derive from TRBD1 or TRBD2 (5 bases each). Trimming cost V 5 bases and J 0 bases, with 11 bases left between them. The germline gives CDR1 SGHTS, CDR2 YDEGEE. CDR3 length: 15 residues.

There are a few counts of this clone. The rearrangement links TRBV19 to TRBJ2-7; TRBD1 matches at 7 bases. Trimming took 5 bases from V and 4 from J; bases not matched to a gene: 5. The CDR3 sequence is 13 residues long. Per the germline V gene, CDR1 is LNHDA and CDR2 is SQIVND (reference sequence). The CDR3 DNA reads TGTGCCAGTAGTCAGACAGGGCTGTACGAGCAGTACTTC. This encodes CASSQTGLYEQYF. Filled out from reference TRBV19 and TRBJ2-7, the complete variable domain reads DGGITQSPKYLFRKEGQNVTLSCEQNLNHDAMYWYRQDPGQGLRLIYYSQIVNDFQKGDIAEGYSVSREKKESFPLTVTSAQKNPTAFYLCASSQTGLYEQYFGPGTRLTVT.

The rearrangement joins TRBV29-1 to TRBJ2-7; a possible D gene is TRBD2 (6 bases). Germline CDR1 SQVTM, CDR2 ANQGSEA. The CDR3 loop spans 14 amino acids. The germline V and J ends were trimmed by 7 bases and 0 bases, with 16 bases remaining between them. Written as DNA, the CDR3 is TGCAGCGCCAAAGGGTTCGGGAGCTCCTACGAGCAGTACTTC. It yields the protein CSAKGFGSSYEQYF.

The chain employs TRBV18 and TRBJ2-6, with a weak D call TRBD1 (5 bases). V lost 6 bases, J lost 0 bases, and 12 bases lay in between. Germline assignment: CDR1 KGHSH and CDR2 LQKENI. This CDR3 is built from 16 residues. The CDR3 here is CASSTATTSGANVLTF. The DNA for the CDR3 is TGTGCCAGCTCGACAGCCACTACCTCTGGGGCCAACGTCCTGACTTTC.

The rearrangement uses TRBV2 and TRBJ2-3; 7 nucleotides line up with TRBD1. The ends lost 8 bases at V and 2 bases at J; junction bases unmatched: 7. Germline CDR1 reads SNHLY; CDR2 reads FYNNEI. CDR3 size: 14 residues. As DNA, the CDR3 is TGTGCCAGCGACCCGACAGGGTACACAGATACGCAGTATTTT. It codes for CASDPTGYTDTQYF.

This clone has just one count. V usage is TRBV3-1 (or the pseudogene TRBV3-2) and J usage is TRBJ1-2, with a tentative D call TRBD1 (5 bases). V was trimmed by 3 bases and J by 9 bases, leaving 17 bases between them. Germline V gene data show CDR1 as LGHDT and CDR2 as YNNKEL (reference sequence). This CDR3 has 14 residues. CDR3 protein: CASSHGGFADSYTF. CDR3 nucleotide sequence: TGTGCCAGCAGCCATGGGGGATTCGCCGATAGCTACACCTTC.

The chain joins TRBV5-3 to TRBJ1-5, with TRBD1 matching over 9 bases. TRBV5-3 is an ORF, and what it does is uncertain. Germline trimming cut 4 bases from V and 6 bases from J; bases unmatched to any gene: 5. This CDR3 is built from 14 residues. The CDR3 spells CARSHRQGGQPQHF. CDR3 bases: TGTGCCAGAAGCCACAGACAGGGGGGTCAGCCCCAGCATTTT.

The chain is built from TRBV4-1 and TRBJ1-6, with 7 nucleotides matching TRBD1. Germline lookup yields CDR1 MGHRA and CDR2 YSYEKL. This CDR3 comprises 22 residues. Germline trimming cut 1 base from V and 0 bases from J; bases unmatched to any gene: 18. The DNA for the CDR3 is TGCGCCAGCAGCCAAGCCGGAGGTCCGGGACAGATAGTCAGCTCCTATAATTCACCCCTCCACTTT. This gives the protein CASSQAGGPGQIVSSYNSPLHF.

The chain has TRBV10-3 and TRBJ2-7; 7 bases are shared with TRBD2. Germline CDR1 ENHRY, CDR2 SYGVKD. The CDR3 consists of 14 residues. Trimming at V came to 2 bases and at J to 4 bases, leaving 5 bases not matched to a gene. As DNA, the CDR3 is TGTGCCATCAGTGAGCCGCGGGGGAAGTACGAGCAGTACTTC. Its protein is CAISEPRGKYEQYF.

This clone appeared a single time. J is TRBJ1-1 and V is TRBV13; perhaps TRBD1 as D (5 bases). This CDR3 comprises 14 residues. V was clipped by 7 bases and J by 1 base, with 13 bases between them. Germline V CDR1 and CDR2: PRHDT, FYEKMQ (reference sequence). The CDR3 region has the DNA TGTGCCAGCACCAGACAGCCAGAGAACACTGAAGCTTTCTTT. It codes for CASTRQPENTEAFF.

V usage is TRBV15 and J usage is TRBJ1-2; 8 nucleotides line up with TRBD1. This CDR3 comprises 13 residues. Germline trimming cut 1 base from V and 11 bases from J; bases unmatched to any gene: 6. Germline CDR1 LNHNV, CDR2 YYDKDF (reference sequence). The chain's CDR3 is CATSRVGQGRYTF. CDR3 in DNA: TGTGCCACCAGCAGAGTAGGACAGGGAAGATACACCTTC.

The J gene is TRBJ1-3, the V gene TRBV11-2; D gene unclear. Trimming took off 4 bases at V and 0 bases at J, with 10 bases between the two ends. The CDR3 totals 15 residues. The germline gives CDR1 SGHAT, CDR2 FQNNGV. For the CDR3, the DNA is TGTGCCAGCAGCTATACCGGTTCCTCTGGAAACACCATATATTTT. As protein: CASSYTGSSGNTIYF.

J is TRBJ2-7 and V is TRBV4-3; 7 bases are shared with TRBD1. This CDR3 has 16 amino acids. Trimming cost V 2 bases and J 1 base; bases outside gene matches: 8. Germline CDR1 reads LGHNA; CDR2 reads YSLEER. The CDR3 reads CASSQRLGQPSYEQYF. The CDR3 DNA sequence: TGCGCCAGCAGCCAACGATTGGGACAGCCTTCCTACGAGCAGTACTTC.

V and J are TRBV7-2 and TRBJ1-1, with D perhaps TRBD1 (5 bases). CDR3 length: 16 residues. The V and J ends lost 3 bases and 4 bases respectively, with 18 bases between them. Germline CDR1 and CDR2: SGHTA and FQGNSA. The CDR3 nucleotides read TGTGCCAGCAGCTTGATGGGGGGGGGAAGCACCACTGAAGCTTTCTTT. Translating it yields CASSLMGGGSTTEAFF.

The chain carries TRBV18 and TRBJ2-2; D call uncertain. This CDR3 has 12 residues. Trimming cost V 6 bases and J 6 bases, with 8 bases left between them. The germline V gene encodes CDR1 KGHSH and CDR2 LQKENI. The CDR3 reads CASSPVAGELFF. The CDR3 nucleotides read TGTGCCAGCTCCCCCGTGGCCGGGGAGCTGTTTTTT.

The chain uses TRBV5-3 and TRBJ1-1, with D possibly being TRBD1 (5 bases). TRBV5-3 is an ORF for which the function is uncertain. With 1 base removed from V and 4 bases from J, the gap between germline ends came to 20 bases. CDR3 length: 17 residues. CDR3 residues: CARSLIARDGRGTEAFF. The DNA for the CDR3 is TGTGCCAGAAGCTTGATAGCCAGGGACGGTAGAGGCACTGAAGCTTTCTTT.

This clone was recorded once. V and J are TRBV19 and TRBJ2-3; a possible D gene is TRBD1 (6 bases). Trimming left V 9 bases short and J 2 bases short, with 12 bases between. CDR3 length: 13 residues. Germline V lookup: CDR1 LNHDA, CDR2 SQIVND (reference sequence). This CDR3 reads CASSWTDTDTQYF. CDR3 bases: TGTGCCAGCAGCTGGACAGACACAGATACGCAGTATTTT.

V and J are TRBV6-5 and TRBJ2-3, with TRBD2 matching over 7 bases. V trimming: 10 bases; J trimming: 4 bases; junction bases outside the gene matches: 8. The CDR3 extends over 13 amino acids. Germline V gene sequence: CDR1 MNHEY, CDR2 SVGAGI. Here the CDR3 DNA reads TGTGCCACCCAAGCGGGAAGCTCAGATACGCAGTATTTT. It specifies CATQAGSSDTQYF.